The clone carrying this TCR beta chain was seen repeatedly, ten times or more. TCRdb passed the 5' RACE reads through MiXCR, listing each CDR3 protein once. The sample yields about 40,000 distinct CDR3 sequences, roughly 5% seen once. The CDR3 totals 12 residues. The germline V and J ends were trimmed by 4 bases and 4 bases, with 7 bases remaining between them. Per the germline V gene, CDR1 is LGHDT and CDR2 is YNNKEL (reference sequence). The data derive from a study of early T cells in non-severe SARS-CoV-2 infection. Study-wide context: Sequencing input comprised bulk RNA from unsorted whole blood; chain pairing was not available.

J is TRBJ1-2 and V is TRBV3-1; D gene ambiguous. The source of this sequence is an adult who was a healthcare worker with PCR-confirmed SARS-CoV-2 infection or an uninfected control (not recorded which). Specimen: whole blood. CDR3 sequence reads: CASSRDLYGYTF. CDR3 sequence (DNA): TGTGCCAGCAGCCGCGATCTCTATGGCTACACCTTC.